The 8 T cell receptor beta chains given below trace back to one sample, sequenced in a study of cytomegalovirus exposure and HLA in healthy donors. Sequenced by immunoSEQ multiplex PCR; TCRdb stores in-frame clones only, minus some. The top ten hold 1.5% to 2% of the sample, which has tens of thousands of clones, 94% seen once. The sequenced material came from PBMCs. The receptors come from a woman between 18 and 30 years old in good health and CMV-seropositive.

The CDR3 protein is CASSEAGREPYNEQFF. In nucleotides, the CDR3 is TGTGCCAGCAGTGAAGCGGGACGGGAGCCCTACAATGAGCAGTTCTTC. The V and J genes are TRBV2 and TRBJ2-1; weak D call: TRBD2 (6 bases). Trimming took off 0 bases at V and 2 bases at J, with 11 bases between the two ends. From germline, CDR1 is SNHLY and CDR2 FYNNEI. The CDR3 is 16 amino acids. Variable domain in full (rest from reference TRBV2 and TRBJ2-1): EPEVTQTPSHQVTQMGQEVILRCVPISNHLYFYWYRQILGQKVEFLVSFYNNEISEKSEIFDDQFSVERPDGSNFTLKIRSTKLEDSAMYFCASSEAGREPYNEQFFGPGTRLTVL.

The gene calls are TRBV27 and TRBJ2-1; the match to TRBD2 covers 8 bases. CDR1 is MNHEY, CDR2 SMNVEV, per germline (reference sequence). After removal of 8 bases from V and 10 bases from J, the junction contained 10 bases not matched to a gene. The CDR3 consists of 13 residues. This CDR3 is CASEAGERHEQFF. DNA for the CDR3: TGTGCCAGCGAAGCGGGAGAGAGACACGAGCAGTTCTTC.

There are a few counts of this clone. The chain combines TRBV29-1 with TRBJ2-1, with 10 bases aligning to TRBD1. CDR3 size: 15 residues. J gave up 6 bases and V 7 bases, and 12 bases lay outside the gene matches. Germline lookup yields CDR1 SQVTM and CDR2 ANQGSEA. CDR3 coding DNA: TGCAGCGCTGAGAAAAGGGACAGGGGTTTCAATGAGCAGTTCTTC. Its translation is CSAEKRDRGFNEQFF.

J is TRBJ1-2 and V is TRBV10-3; D ambiguous. V was clipped by 2 bases and J by 6 bases, with 10 bases between them. The CDR3 runs to 13 residues. Germline CDR1 reads ENHRY; CDR2 reads SYGVKD. The DNA for the CDR3 is TGTGCCATCAGTGAGGAGACGGGAGATGGCTACACCTTC. Its translation: CAISEETGDGYTF.

This chain joins TRBV18 and TRBJ1-3; D is undetermined. Germline CDR1 is KGHSH and CDR2 is LQKENI. With 3 bases removed from V and 1 base from J, the gap between germline ends came to 10 bases. The CDR3 loop spans 15 amino acids. This CDR3 is CASSPNHGSGNTIYF. DNA for the CDR3: TGTGCCAGCTCACCCAACCACGGTTCTGGAAACACCATATATTTT.

The chain links TRBV4-1 to TRBJ1-5; 7 bases agree with TRBD1. Trimming at V came to 0 bases and at J to 7 bases, leaving 9 bases not matched to a gene. This CDR3 contains 16 residues. Germline CDR1 MGHRA, CDR2 YSYEKL. CDR3 nucleotide sequence: TGCGCCAGCAGCCAAGATGTCGGTAGGGGGCTGCAGCCCCAGCATTTT. Its protein product is CASSQDVGRGLQPQHF.

The chain recombines TRBV30 with TRBJ1-4; 8 nucleotides line up with TRBD1. V was clipped by 5 bases and J by 7 bases; unmatched bases: 6. This CDR3 contains 13 residues. CDR1 is GTSNPN, CDR2 SVGIG, per germline (reference sequence). The CDR3: CAWQGARPEKLFF. In DNA, the CDR3 is TGTGCCTGGCAGGGGGCGCGGCCTGAAAAACTGTTTTTT.

V usage is TRBV6-1 and J usage is TRBJ2-1; 8 nucleotides line up with TRBD2. Trimming at V came to 2 bases and at J to 0 bases, leaving 9 bases not matched to a gene. Germline CDR1 reads MNHNS; CDR2 reads SASEGT. This CDR3 is 18 amino acids long. CDR3 sequence (DNA): TGTGCCAGCAGTGAAAGGGGACTAGTTCGAGGCTCCTACAATGAGCAGTTCTTC. Encoded protein: CASSERGLVRGSYNEQFF.